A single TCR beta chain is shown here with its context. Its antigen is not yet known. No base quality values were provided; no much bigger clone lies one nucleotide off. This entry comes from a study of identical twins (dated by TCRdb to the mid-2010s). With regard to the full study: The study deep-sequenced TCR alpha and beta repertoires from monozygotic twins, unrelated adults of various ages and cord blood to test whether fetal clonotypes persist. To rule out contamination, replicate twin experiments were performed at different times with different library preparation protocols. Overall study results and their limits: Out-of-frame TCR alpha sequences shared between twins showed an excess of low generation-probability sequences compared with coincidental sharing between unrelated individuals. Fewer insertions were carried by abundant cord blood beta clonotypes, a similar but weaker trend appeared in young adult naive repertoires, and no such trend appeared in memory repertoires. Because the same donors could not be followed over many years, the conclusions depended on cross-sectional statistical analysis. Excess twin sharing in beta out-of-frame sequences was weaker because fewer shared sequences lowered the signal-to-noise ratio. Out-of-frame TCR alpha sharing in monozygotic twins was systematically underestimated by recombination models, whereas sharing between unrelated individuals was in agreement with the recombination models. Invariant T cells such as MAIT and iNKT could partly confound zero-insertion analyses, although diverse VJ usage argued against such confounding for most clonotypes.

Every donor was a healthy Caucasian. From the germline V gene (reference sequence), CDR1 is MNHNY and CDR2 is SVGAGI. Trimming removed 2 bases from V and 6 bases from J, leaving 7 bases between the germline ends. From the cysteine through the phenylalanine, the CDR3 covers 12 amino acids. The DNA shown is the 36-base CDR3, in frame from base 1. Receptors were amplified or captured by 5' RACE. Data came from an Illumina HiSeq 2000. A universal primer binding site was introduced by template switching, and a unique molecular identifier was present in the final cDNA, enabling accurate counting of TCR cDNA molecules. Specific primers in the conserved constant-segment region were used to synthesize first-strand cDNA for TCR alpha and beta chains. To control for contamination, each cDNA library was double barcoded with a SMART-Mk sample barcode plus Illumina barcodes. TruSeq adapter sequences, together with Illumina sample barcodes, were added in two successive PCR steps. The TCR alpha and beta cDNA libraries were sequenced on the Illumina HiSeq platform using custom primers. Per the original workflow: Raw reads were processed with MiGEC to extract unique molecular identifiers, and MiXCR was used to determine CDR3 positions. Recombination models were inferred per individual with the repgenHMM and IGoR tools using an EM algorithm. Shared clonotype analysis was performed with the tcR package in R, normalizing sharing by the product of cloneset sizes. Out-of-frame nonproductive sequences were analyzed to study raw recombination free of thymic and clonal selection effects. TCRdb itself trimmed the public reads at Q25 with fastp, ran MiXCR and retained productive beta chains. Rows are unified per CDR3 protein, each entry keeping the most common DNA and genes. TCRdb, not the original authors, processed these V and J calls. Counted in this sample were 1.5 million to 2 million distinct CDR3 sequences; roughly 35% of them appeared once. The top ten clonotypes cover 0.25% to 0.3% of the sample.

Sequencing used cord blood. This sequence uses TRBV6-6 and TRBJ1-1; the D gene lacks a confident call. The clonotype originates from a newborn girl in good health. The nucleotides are TGTGCCAGCAGTTACGTTAGGGCTGAAGCTTTCTTT. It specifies CASSYVRAEAFF.